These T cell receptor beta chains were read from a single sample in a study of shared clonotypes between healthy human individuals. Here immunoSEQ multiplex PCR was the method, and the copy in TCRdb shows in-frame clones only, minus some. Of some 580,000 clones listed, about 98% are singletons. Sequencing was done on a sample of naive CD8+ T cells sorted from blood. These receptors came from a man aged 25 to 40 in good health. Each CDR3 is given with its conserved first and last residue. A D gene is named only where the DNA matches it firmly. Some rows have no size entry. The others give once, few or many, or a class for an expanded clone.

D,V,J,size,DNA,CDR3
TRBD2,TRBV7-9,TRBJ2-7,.,TGTGCCAGCAGCAAACAACTAGCGTACGAGCAGTACTTC,CASSKQLAYEQYF
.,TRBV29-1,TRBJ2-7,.,TGCAGCGTTTTCCTGAGAGGAACCTACGAGCAGTACTTC,CSVFLRGTYEQYF
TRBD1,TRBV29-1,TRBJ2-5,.,TGCAGCGTTGAAGGGGACAGTCGGGAGACCCAGTACTTC,CSVEGDSRETQYF
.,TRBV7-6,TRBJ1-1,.,TGTGCCAGCAGAGCAACAGATTTGAACACTGAAGCTTTCTTT,CASRATDLNTEAFF
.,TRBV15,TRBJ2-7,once,TGTGCCACCAGCGGAGGGTGGAATTACGAGCAGTACTTC,CATSGGWNYEQYF
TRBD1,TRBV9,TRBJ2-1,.,TGTGCCAGCAGCCCGCGGACAGGGGACTACAATGAGCAGTTCTTC,CASSPRTGDYNEQFF
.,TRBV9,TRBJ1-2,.,TGTGCCAGCAGCGGGGACGGCCAGGTCGGTTACTATGGCTACACCTTC,CASSGDGQVGYYGYTF
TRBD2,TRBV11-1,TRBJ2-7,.,TGTGCCAGCAGCTTAGCAGTTGGCGGGAGCTCCTACGAGCAGTACTTC,CASSLAVGGSSYEQYF
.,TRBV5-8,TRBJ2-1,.,TGTGCCAGCAGCTTTGTAGGCAATGAGCAGTTCTTC,CASSFVGNEQFF
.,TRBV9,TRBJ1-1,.,TGTGCCAGCAACCCACAAGGAATGAACACTGAAGCTTTCTTT,CASNPQGMNTEAFF
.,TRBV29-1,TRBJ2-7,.,TGCAGCGTTCGGGGGGGACAGTCCTACGAGCAGTACTTC,CSVRGGQSYEQYF
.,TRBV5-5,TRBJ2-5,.,TGTGCCAGCAGCTACCCGGGACAAGCCGATTGGGAGACCCAGTACTTC,CASSYPGQADWETQYF
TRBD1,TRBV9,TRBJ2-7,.,TGTGCCAGCAGCGTAGCCCCGGACAGGCCGTACTACGAGCAGTACTTC,CASSVAPDRPYYEQYF
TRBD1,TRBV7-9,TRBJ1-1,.,TGTGCCAGCAGCCGGCGGACAGGGGGCGAAGCTTTCTTT,CASSRRTGGEAFF
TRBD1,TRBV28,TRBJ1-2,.,TGTGCCAGCAGTGGCGGGCCCCGGGACAGGTTCGTCTATGGCTACACCTTC,CASSGGPRDRFVYGYTF
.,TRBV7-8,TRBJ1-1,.,TGTGCCAGCAGCTTAGGTGGGGCTGAAGCTTTCTTT,CASSLGGAEAFF
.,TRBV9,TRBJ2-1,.,TGTGCCAGCAGCGAGGGCAATGAGCAGTTCTTC,CASSEGNEQFF
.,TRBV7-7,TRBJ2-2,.,TGTGCCAGCAGCTCCCTTTTGGGGTCGAACACCGGGGAGCTGTTTTTT,CASSSLLGSNTGELFF
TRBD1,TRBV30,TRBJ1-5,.,TGTGCCTGGAGTGTTGGGACAGGGGGTCAGCCCCAGCATTTT,CAWSVGTGGQPQHF
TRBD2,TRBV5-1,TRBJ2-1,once,TGCGCCAGCAGCTTGGGTCCCGGGAGGACCTACTCCTACAATGAGCAGTTCTTC,CASSLGPGRTYSYNEQFF
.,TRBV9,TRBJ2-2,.,TGTGCCAGCAGCGGTGGGGGTAGCCACAACACCGGGGAGCTGTTTTTT,CASSGGGSHNTGELFF
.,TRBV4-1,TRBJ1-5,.,TGCGCCAGCAGCCCCTTGGCAGGGGAGGATCAGCCCCAGCATTTT,CASSPLAGEDQPQHF
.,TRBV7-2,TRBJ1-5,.,TGTGCCAGCAGCTTAGCCCCCACAGAGCAGGGGAGACAGCCCCAGCATTTT,CASSLAPTEQGRQPQHF
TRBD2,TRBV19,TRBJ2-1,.,TGTGCCAGTAGTACCTTAGCGGGAGTGGGCAATGAGCAGTTCTTC,CASSTLAGVGNEQFF
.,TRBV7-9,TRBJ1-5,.,TGTGCCAGCAGCCTATGGGAGGGGCCCCAGCATTTT,CASSLWEGPQHF
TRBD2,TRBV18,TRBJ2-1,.,TGTGCCAGCTCACCACGTGGATTACTAGCGGGAGGGCCGGACAATGAGCAGTTCTTC,CASSPRGLLAGGPDNEQFF
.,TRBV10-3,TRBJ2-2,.,TGTGCCATCAGTGACCCAGTGATGAACGGGGAGCTGTTTTTT,CAISDPVMNGELFF
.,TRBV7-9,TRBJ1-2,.,TGTGCCAGCACGCTTGGCGGAGAGTCTAACTATGGCTACACCTTC,CASTLGGESNYGYTF
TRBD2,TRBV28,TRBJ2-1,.,TGTGCCAGCACCCTAGCGGGAGGCTACAATGAGCAGTTCTTC,CASTLAGGYNEQFF
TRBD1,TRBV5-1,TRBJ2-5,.,TGCGCCAGCAGCTGGACAGGTCTGGAGACCCAGTACTTC,CASSWTGLETQYF
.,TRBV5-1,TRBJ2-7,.,TGCGCCAGCAGCTTGGGAGATAGCGGTCTTTCGGTTGGCGAGCAGTACTTC,CASSLGDSGLSVGEQYF
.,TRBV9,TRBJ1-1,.,TGTGCCAGCAGCGTAGGGGTCTCCAACACTGAAGCTTTCTTT,CASSVGVSNTEAFF
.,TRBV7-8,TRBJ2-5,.,TGTGCCAGCAGCTTAGGCCCCGAGTTAGAGACCCAGTACTTC,CASSLGPELETQYF
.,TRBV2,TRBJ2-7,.,TGTGCCAGCAGGGGGGGCTCCTACGAGCAGTACTTC,CASRGGSYEQYF
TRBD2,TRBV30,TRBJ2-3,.,TGTGCCTGGAGTGGGGGAGGAGCGGGGACAGATACGCAGTATTTT,CAWSGGGAGTDTQYF
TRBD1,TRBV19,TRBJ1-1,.,TGTGCCAGTTCTAGACAGGGAGTGTTCGACACTGAAGCTTTCTTT,CASSRQGVFDTEAFF
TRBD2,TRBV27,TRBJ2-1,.,TGTGCCAGCAGTTCCGACGGTGGCGGGAGTTACTACAATGAGCAGTTCTTC,CASSSDGGGSYYNEQFF
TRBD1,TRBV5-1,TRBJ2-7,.,TGCGCCAGCAGCTTCGGGACAGGGGACTACGAGCAGTACTTC,CASSFGTGDYEQYF
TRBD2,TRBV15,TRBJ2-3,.,TGTGCCACCAGTAATAGCGGGACCCACACAGATACGCAGTATTTT,CATSNSGTHTDTQYF
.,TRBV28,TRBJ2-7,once,TGTGCCAGCAAGACGTCTCTTCGGGGCTACGAGCAGTACTTC,CASKTSLRGYEQYF
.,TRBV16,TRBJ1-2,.,TGTGCCAGCAGCCAGGGGAAGGGCTATGGCTACACCTTC,CASSQGKGYGYTF
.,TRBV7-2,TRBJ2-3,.,TGTGCCAGCAGCCCCTGGGACGGCGTCACAGATACGCAGTATTTT,CASSPWDGVTDTQYF
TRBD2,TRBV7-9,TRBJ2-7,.,TGTGCCAGCAGCTTAATCCCCAAAAGCGGGAGTACCTACGAGCAGTACTTC,CASSLIPKSGSTYEQYF
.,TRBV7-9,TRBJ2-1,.,TGTGCCAGCAGTTGGGACTTGAGCTCCTACAATGAGCAGTTCTTC,CASSWDLSSYNEQFF
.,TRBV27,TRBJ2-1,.,TGTGCCAGCAGTTCCCAAACGCGTACCTACAATGAGCAGTTCTTC,CASSSQTRTYNEQFF
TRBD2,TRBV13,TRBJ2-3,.,TGTGCCAGCAGCTACCTAGCGGAAATCACAGATACGCAGTATTTT,CASSYLAEITDTQYF
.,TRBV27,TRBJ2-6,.,TGTGCCAGCAGTTTCCGCTCTGGGGCCAACGTCCTGACTTTC,CASSFRSGANVLTF
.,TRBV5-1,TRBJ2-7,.,TGCGCCAGCAGCTTGGACACCTACGAGCAGTACTTC,CASSLDTYEQYF
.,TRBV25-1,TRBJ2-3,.,TGTGCCAGCGAGTCAGATACGCAGTATTTT,CASESDTQYF
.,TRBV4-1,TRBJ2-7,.,TGCGCCAGCAGTAGACCCGGCTCCTACGAGCAGTACTTC,CASSRPGSYEQYF